The 10 T cell receptor beta chains given below trace back to one sample, sequenced in a study of T cells in Graves' hyperthyroidism and ophthalmopathy. RNA transcripts were the template for amplifying TCR beta CDR3 regions. A set of HTBI primers served as the primers for a first-round RT-PCR of the TCR CDR3. One entry per CDR3 protein results from TCRdb running MiXCR on the multiplex PCR reads. The table has roughly 520,000 distinct CDR3 sequences, 24% seen once; the top ten hold around 11%. The specimen sequenced was blood. The receptors shown here come from a woman between 25 and 40 years old with Graves' ophthalmopathy.

In its sample, this clonotype was seen many times. The chain combines TRBV19 with TRBJ1-5; D possibly corresponds to TRBD1 (6 bases). Germline CDR1 LNHDA, CDR2 SQIVND (reference sequence). This CDR3 spans 13 amino acids. V was shortened by 11 bases and J by 3 bases, with 14 bases between the two germline ends. CDR3 amino acids: CAVARGDNQPQHF. As DNA, the CDR3 is TGTGCCGTTGCCAGGGGCGACAATCAGCCCCAGCATTTT. The full variable domain, with the rest looked up from reference TRBV19 and TRBJ1-5, is DGGITQSPKYLFRKEGQNVTLSCEQNLNHDAMYWYRQDPGQGLRLIYYSQIVNDFQKGDIAEGYSVSREKKESFPLTVTSAQKNPTAFYLCAVARGDNQPQHFGDGTRLSIL.

The gene calls are TRBV6-1 and TRBJ1-1; D is possibly TRBD1 (6 bases). Trimming removed 6 bases from V and 6 bases from J, with 20 bases in between. Germline V CDR1 and CDR2: MNHNS, SASEGT. CDR3 length: 15 residues. CDR3 in amino acids: CASRTGGRQVSEAFF. For the CDR3, the DNA is TGTGCCAGCAGAACGGGGGGCCGACAAGTTTCTGAAGCTTTCTTT.

J is TRBJ1-3 and V is TRBV7-9; D is possibly TRBD1 (5 bases). The V end lost 6 bases, the J end lost 1 base, and 13 bases lay between the germline ends. This CDR3 comprises 15 residues. From germline, CDR1 is SEHNR and CDR2 FQNEAQ (reference sequence). The CDR3 coding sequence is TGTGCCAGCAGAGGCGGGGGTTCGTCTGGAAACACCATATATTTT. This codes for CASRGGGSSGNTIYF.

This clonotype came up many times. The chain is built from TRBV28 and TRBJ2-7; TRBD2 matches at 9 bases. With 8 bases clipped from V and 4 bases from J, the junction kept 9 bases outside the gene matches. The germline gives CDR1 MDHEN, CDR2 SYDVKM. The CDR3 extends over 14 amino acids. CDR3 nucleotide sequence: TGTGCCAGCGATAGCGGGAGTGGGTTGTACGAGCAGTACTTC. Translation gives CASDSGSGLYEQYF.

This chain connects TRBV20-1 to TRBJ2-5, with 7 bases matching TRBD1. This CDR3 has 14 residues. Unmatched junction bases numbered 7, after V lost 6 bases and J lost 0 bases. Germline V gene lookup returns CDR1 DFQATT and CDR2 SNEGSKA (reference sequence). Here the CDR3 reads CSADRTGHQETQYF. CDR3 nucleotide sequence: TGCAGTGCCGATAGGACAGGACACCAAGAGACCCAGTACTTC.

This clonotype has a handful of counts. The DNA of the CDR3 is TGCGCCAGCAGCCACCTAGGGGCGGGAGCGGCCTACGAGCAGTACTTC. Its translation is CASSHLGAGAAYEQYF. This sequence joins TRBV4-1 and TRBJ2-7; 7 bases map to TRBD2. Germline CDR1 reads MGHRA; CDR2 reads YSYEKL. The CDR3 covers 16 residues. The V segment lost 3 bases and the J segment 2 bases; nucleotides outside the gene matches: 10.

This clonotype was found many times. The rearrangement joins TRBV20-1 to TRBJ1-1; perhaps TRBD1 as D (6 bases). Trimming removed 8 bases from V and 7 bases from J, with 20 bases in between. This CDR3 contains 13 residues. Germline V gene data show CDR1 as DFQATT and CDR2 as SNEGSKA (reference sequence). The CDR3: CSLNRGRGVEAFF. The CDR3 coding sequence is TGCAGTCTTAATCGGGGGCGCGGGGTTGAAGCTTTCTTT.

This chain joins TRBV5-6 and TRBJ2-7, with D uncertain. Germline CDR1 reads SGHDT; CDR2 reads YYEEEE. The CDR3 has 13 residues. The V end was cut by 1 base, the J end by 3 bases, with 8 bases between. Here the CDR3 reads CASSLSSHYEQYF. The CDR3 region has the DNA TGTGCCAGCAGCTTGTCGTCTCACTACGAGCAGTACTTC.

V usage is TRBV29-1 and J usage is TRBJ1-2; D is ambiguous. Per the germline V gene, CDR1 is SQVTM and CDR2 is ANQGSEA. This CDR3 spans 10 amino acids. Trimming pared 0 bases from V and 7 bases from J, leaving 3 bases between. The CDR3 reads CSVEDRGYTF. For the CDR3, the DNA is TGCAGCGTTGAAGATCGTGGCTACACCTTC.

The chain uses TRBV11-1 and TRBJ2-7, with 9 positions matching TRBD2. V dropped 5 bases and J dropped 3; count of bases not matched to a gene: 8. The CDR3 loop spans 15 amino acids. Germline assignment: CDR1 SGHAT and CDR2 FQDESV (reference sequence). CDR3 sequence (DNA): TGTGCCAGCAGCATTAGCGGGGGTTTCGACTACGAGCAGTACTTC. Amino acid sequence: CASSISGGFDYEQYF.